Presented here are 9 T cell receptor beta chains from one specimen sequenced in a study of cytomegalovirus exposure and HLA in healthy donors. PCR employed 60 Vbeta and 13 Jbeta primers. Method: immunoSEQ multiplex PCR; TCRdb's copy keeps in-frame clones and lacks some. This sample carries 160,000 or so clones, around 80% of them seen once, and the ten largest clones take approximately 4.8%. The material sequenced was PBMCs. The receptors here all came from a man between 25 and 39 years old in good health and CMV-seronegative.

This clone was detected once. This rearrangement joins TRBV7-6 to TRBJ2-7, with D possibly being TRBD1 (6 bases). The germline gives CDR1 SGHVS, CDR2 FNYEAQ. V lost 3 bases and J 3 bases, leaving 12 bases between the germline ends. The CDR3 is made up of 14 amino acids. CDR3 in DNA: TGTGCCAGCAGCTTGGGGGCTGTAGACTACGAGCAGTACTTC. This gives the protein CASSLGAVDYEQYF.

The chain couples TRBV11-2 to TRBJ2-7, with D possibly matching TRBD2 (7 bases). The CDR3 is 16 residues long. Trimming took off 3 bases at V and 0 bases at J, with 15 bases between the two ends. Germline V gives CDR1 SGHAT, CDR2 FQNNGV. This chain's CDR3 is CASSFPTGGFSYEQYF. The CDR3 region has the DNA TGTGCCAGCAGCTTCCCAACGGGGGGCTTCTCCTACGAGCAGTACTTC.

The chain recombines TRBV21-1 with TRBJ1-3. TRBV21-1 is recorded as a pseudogene. The CDR3 spans 15 residues. The CDR3 loop is CASSKAAISGNTIYF. The CDR3 DNA follows: TGTGCCAGCAGCAAAGCTGCGATATCTGGAAACACCATATATTTT.

This rearrangement joins TRBV9 to TRBJ2-7; 9 bases are shared with TRBD1. This CDR3 spans 16 amino acids. The V segment lost 4 bases and the J segment 8 bases; nucleotides outside the gene matches: 16. Germline-derived CDR1 and CDR2 are SGDLS and YYNGEE. The DNA of the CDR3 is TGTGCCAGCAGCCTCATCCCGGCGGGACAGGGAGTTAAGCAGTACTTC. It translates to CASSLIPAGQGVKQYF.

This chain uses TRBV7-9 with TRBJ1-2; TRBD1 agrees at 7 bases. V gave up 4 bases and J gave up 9 bases; unmatched junction bases: 2. Germline CDR1 SEHNR, CDR2 FQNEAQ (reference sequence). The CDR3 extends over 11 amino acids. CDR3 residues: CASSYRGRYTF. In nucleotides, the CDR3 is TGTGCCAGCAGCTACAGGGGACGCTACACCTTC.

This chain links TRBV7-6 with TRBJ2-7; possibly TRBD1 for D (6 bases). The CDR3 is made up of 13 amino acids. V lost 6 bases, J lost 2 bases, and 11 bases lay in between. The germline CDR1 and CDR2 sequences are SGHVS and FNYEAQ. CDR3 loop: CASSYRDTYEQYF. CDR3 in DNA: TGTGCCAGCAGTTACCGGGACACCTACGAGCAGTACTTC.

The chain uses TRBV5-8 and TRBJ2-3, with 9 bases lining up with TRBD2. CDR1 SGHTS and CDR2 YDEGEE come from the germline V gene. The CDR3 sequence is 15 residues long. Losses at the gene ends were 4 bases for V and 1 base for J; bases not matched to a gene: 4. The CDR3 DNA follows: TGTGCCAGCAGCCTCCGGACTAGCGGCACAGATACGCAGTATTTT. It translates to CASSLRTSGTDTQYF.

DNA of the CDR3: TGTGCCACACTGGGGGGGCGGGTACGCGGCTACACCTTC. This codes for CATLGGRVRGYTF. This sequence joins TRBV7-3 and TRBJ1-2; D possibly corresponds to TRBD1 (6 bases). The CDR3 totals 13 residues. Deletions cut 10 bases from V and 8 bases from J, with 20 bases between. Germline V gene sequence: CDR1 SGHTA, CDR2 FQGTGA.

This rearrangement joins TRBV9 to TRBJ2-1; D not resolved. CDR1 SGDLS and CDR2 YYNGEE come from the germline V gene. This CDR3 spans 12 amino acids. V was cut by 0 bases and J by 9 bases, with 7 bases left in between. The CDR3 nucleotides are TGTGCCAGCAGCGTAGGCGAAACTGAGCAGTTCTTC. As protein: CASSVGETEQFF.